This T cell receptor beta chain was identified in a study of cytomegalovirus exposure and HLA in healthy donors. The study ran its PCR with 60 Vbeta and 13 Jbeta primers. Sequencing was performed with immunoSEQ multiplex PCR; in TCRdb, only in-frame clones are kept and a portion is missing. This table holds some 150,000 clones, over 65% found once. Germline-derived CDR1 and CDR2 are MNHEY and SVGAGI. The CDR3 loop spans 13 amino acids. V was cut by 2 bases and J by 5 bases, with 10 bases left in between. V is TRBV6-5 and J is TRBJ2-7; unclear D gene. The specimen sequenced was PBMCs. This TCR was recovered from a man aged 40-50 years in good health and CMV-seropositive. The CDR3 region is CASSYGLTDEQYF. CDR3 in DNA: TGTGCCAGCAGTTACGGGCTTACAGACGAGCAGTACTTC.